One and the same sample provided the 7 T cell receptor beta chains below, sequenced in a study of cytomegalovirus exposure and HLA in healthy donors. Primers included in the PCR were 60 Vbeta and 13 Jbeta primers. Only in-frame clones appear in the TCRdb table, and some are missing; sequencing was by immunoSEQ multiplex PCR. The sample has over 150,000 clones, around 80% seen once. Input material: PBMCs. These receptors were collected from a woman aged 25-40 years in good health and CMV-seropositive.

The CDR3 is CASYRSVTGAYEQYF. CDR3 in DNA: TGTGCCAGCTACCGTTCCGTGACGGGGGCCTACGAGCAGTACTTC. The gene calls are TRBV6-1 and TRBJ2-7, with D possibly TRBD2 on 6 matching bases. The germline V and J ends were trimmed by 8 bases and 2 bases, with 19 bases remaining between them. This CDR3 is 15 amino acids long. CDR1 MNHNS and CDR2 SASEGT come from the germline V gene.

With regard to this clone: Since no conserved phenylalanine or tryptophan closes the CDR3, a read error is the likely cause. The chain couples TRBV6-1 to TRBJ1-2; no clear D. The V end was cut by 2 bases, the J end by 6 bases, with 10 bases between. CDR3 length equals 13 residues. Germline V lookup: CDR1 MNHNS, CDR2 SASEGT. The CDR3 region has the DNA TGTGCCAGCAGTGAAAGCGGTGGGGATGGCTACACCCTC. This translates into CASSESGGDGYTL.

This chain uses TRBV13 with TRBJ2-5; 7 bases agree with TRBD2. After removal of 2 bases from V and 5 bases from J, the junction contained 5 bases not matched to a gene. CDR3 length: 14 residues. The germline CDR1 and CDR2 sequences are PRHDT and FYEKMQ (reference sequence). The CDR3: CASSLRLGGETQYF. CDR3 nucleotide sequence: TGTGCCAGCAGCTTAAGACTGGGGGGGGAGACCCAGTACTTC.

The chain joins TRBV10-1 to TRBJ1-2; D is unclear. This CDR3 region has 13 residues. Germline CDR1 reads WNHNN; CDR2 reads SYGVQD (reference sequence). The V end lost 0 bases, the J end lost 2 bases, and 4 bases lay between the germline ends. The CDR3 sequence is CASSESGNYGYTF. In DNA form, the CDR3 reads TGCGCCAGCAGTGAGTCCGGGAACTATGGCTACACCTTC.

This chain uses TRBV5-8 with TRBJ1-1; 11 nucleotides match TRBD1. The V gene end was trimmed by 4 bases and the J gene end by 4 bases; junction bases not matched to a gene: 3. CDR1 is SGHTS, CDR2 YDEGEE, per germline. The CDR3 spans 14 residues. The CDR3 loop is CASSAGQGGTEAFF. CDR3 nucleotides: TGTGCCAGCAGCGCGGGACAGGGGGGCACTGAAGCTTTCTTT. The whole variable domain, remainder taken from reference TRBV5-8 and TRBJ1-1, is EAGVTQSPTHLIKTRGQQATLRCSPISGHTSVYWYQQALGLGLQFLLWYDEGEERNRGNFPPRFSGRQFPNYSSELNVNALELEDSALYLCASSAGQGGTEAFFGQGTRLTVV.

As for this clone: The junction differs from germline at one of its ends, possibly a read error. The J gene is TRBJ2-5, the V gene TRBV4-2; 9 nucleotides match TRBD2. This CDR3 is built from 14 residues. The germline gives CDR1 LGHNA, CDR2 YNFKEQ. The CDR3 spells CASSHQTSGSPWDF. The CDR3 region has the DNA TGTGCCAGCAGCCACCAAACTAGCGGGTCCCCATGGGACTTC.

The V gene is TRBV4-3, the J gene TRBJ2-7; D is undetermined. The V gene lost 0 bases and the J gene lost 3 bases, with 12 bases spanning the gap. This CDR3 has 15 residues. The germline gives CDR1 LGHNA, CDR2 YSLEER. This CDR3 is CASSQDPRQYYEQYF. The CDR3 nucleotides are TGCGCCAGCAGCCAAGATCCCAGGCAGTACTACGAGCAGTACTTC.